This TCR beta chain was observed in a study of cytomegalovirus exposure and HLA in healthy donors. Study results and limitations: According to a later analysis, donors in an Asian-associated ancestry cluster reportedly had fewer N-insertions than the approximately 730-donor mean.

To note about this clone: Its antigen is unidentified.

Per the germline V gene, CDR1 is SEHNR and CDR2 is FQNEAQ (reference sequence). CDR3 length equals 14 residues. J gave up 0 bases and V 5 bases, and 1 base lay outside the gene matches. 13 Jbeta primers and 60 Vbeta primers were used for the PCR. Generated by immunoSEQ multiplex PCR, the TCRdb table keeps only in-frame clones and is missing some. The table records approximately 200,000 clones, 70% to 80% of them present only once. The chain joins TRBV7-9 to TRBJ1-2, with 9 bases matching TRBD1. Material: PBMCs. This sequence originates from a man younger than 40 in good health and CMV-seronegative. The CDR3 loop is CASSRDRANYGYTF. Written as DNA, the CDR3 is TGTGCCAGCAGCCGGGACAGGGCTAACTATGGCTACACCTTC.